The 23 T cell receptor beta chains below come from one sample, sequenced in a study of T-cell memory formation after mild COVID-19. TCRdb itself ran the 5' RACE reads through MiXCR, one entry per CDR3 protein. The profile shows about 540,000 distinct CDR3 sequences, approximately 20% of them singletons. Material for sequencing was PBMCs or a T cell subset sorted from them (not recorded which). The receptors shown here come from an adult woman who had mild COVID-19 (a few samples of this study predate the infection). Cell type and time point are not known.

V usage is TRBV5-1 and J usage is TRBJ1-5; D might be TRBD1 (5 bases). This CDR3 has 15 residues. Germline assignment: CDR1 SGHRS and CDR2 YFSETQ. V lost 4 bases to trimming and J lost 0 bases, with 11 bases between them. The CDR3 loop is CASSPQGFSNQPQHF. The CDR3 coding sequence is TGCGCCAGCAGCCCTCAGGGATTTAGCAATCAGCCCCAGCATTTT.

This clonotype turned up a few times. The chain recombines TRBV5-1 with TRBJ1-1, with D unresolved. The CDR3 has 15 amino acids. V dropped 0 bases and J dropped 2 bases, with 11 bases sitting between them. The germline CDR1 and CDR2 sequences are SGHRS and YFSETQ. CDR3 nucleotide sequence: TGCGCCAGCAGCTTGGGAGTGACGGATAACACTGAAGCTTTCTTT. This sequence encodes CASSLGVTDNTEAFF.

The gene calls are TRBV3-1 and TRBJ1-1; 9 bases are shared with TRBD1. The trim removed 4 bases at V and 7 bases at J, leaving 4 bases unmatched. The CDR3 totals 13 residues. Germline V gene data show CDR1 as LGHDT and CDR2 as YNNKEL (reference sequence). The DNA for the CDR3 is TGTGCCAGCAGCCCGGGGACAGGGTTTGAAGCTTTCTTT. Translated, it gives CASSPGTGFEAFF.

This clonotype was seen only a few times. The V gene is TRBV25-1, the J gene TRBJ1-5; D possibly corresponds to TRBD1 (6 bases). Germline CDR1 and CDR2: MGHDK and SYGVNS. The CDR3 runs to 15 residues. The V end was cut by 4 bases, the J end by 7 bases, with 17 bases between. The CDR3 sequence is CASSVAQGVKQPQHF. As DNA, the CDR3 is TGTGCCAGCAGTGTAGCACAGGGAGTAAAGCAGCCCCAGCATTTT.

The V gene is TRBV12-3 or TRBV12-4, the J gene TRBJ1-3; D is unclear. V shed 6 bases and J shed 1 base, with 13 bases lying between them. There are 15 residues in the CDR3. The CDR3 sequence is CASRPTASSGNTIYF. The CDR3 DNA reads TGTGCCAGCAGACCTACAGCGTCTTCTGGAAACACCATATATTTT.

The rearrangement links TRBV11-3 to TRBJ2-7; 9 bases agree with TRBD1. CDR1 and CDR2 from the germline V gene are SGHNT and YENEEA. There are 15 residues in the CDR3. V shed 2 bases and J 5 bases; nucleotides not matched to a gene: 7. The CDR3 here is CASSLQTGGLHEQYF. CDR3 coding DNA: TGTGCCAGCAGCTTACAAACAGGGGGCCTCCACGAGCAGTACTTC.

This clonotype was recorded a few times. The chain combines TRBV20-1 with TRBJ1-3; D ambiguous. Between the trimmed V and J ends, which lost 2 bases and 1 base, there was a span of 9 bases. The CDR3 length is 14 residues. Germline V gene lookup returns CDR1 DFQATT and CDR2 SNEGSKA (reference sequence). For the CDR3, the DNA is TGCAGTGCTAGAATCGGGCCTTCTGGAAACACCATATATTTT. As protein: CSARIGPSGNTIYF.

V is TRBV20-1 and J is TRBJ2-7; the D gene could be TRBD1 or TRBD2 (5 bases each). CDR3 length: 13 amino acids. The V end was cut by 1 base, the J end by 3 bases, with 10 bases between. Germline V gene data show CDR1 as DFQATT and CDR2 as SNEGSKA (reference sequence). CDR3 in amino acids: CSARGGRDYEQYF. The CDR3 nucleotides read TGCAGTGCTAGAGGGGGACGGGACTACGAGCAGTACTTC.

The chain carries TRBV4-1 and TRBJ1-1; D uncertain. The V and J ends lost 0 bases and 2 bases respectively, with 1 base between them. Germline lookup yields CDR1 MGHRA and CDR2 YSYEKL. The CDR3 spans 12 residues. CDR3 region: CASSQDNTEAFF. CDR3 sequence (DNA): TGCGCCAGCAGCCAAGATAACACTGAAGCTTTCTTT.

The CDR3 here is CASSEGPEQFF. DNA for the CDR3: TGTGCCAGCAGCGAGGGACCGGAGCAGTTCTTC. The chain carries TRBV9 and TRBJ2-1, with D possibly being TRBD1 or TRBD2 (5 bases each). Germline CDR1 and CDR2: SGDLS and YYNGEE. This CDR3 is 11 amino acids long. The V and J ends lost 3 bases and 10 bases respectively, with 8 bases between them.

This clonotype was seen a few times. The chain couples TRBV25-1 to TRBJ1-1; no clear D gene. The CDR3 runs to 11 residues. With 4 bases removed from V and 10 bases from J, the gap between germline ends came to 10 bases. Germline V CDR1 and CDR2: MGHDK, SYGVNS. The CDR3 here is CASSGGSAAFF. CDR3 nucleotides: TGTGCCAGCAGTGGGGGATCGGCAGCTTTCTTT. The full variable domain, rest sourced from reference TRBV25-1 and TRBJ1-1, is EADIYQTPRYLVIGTGKKITLECSQTMGHDKMYWYQQDPGMELHLIHYSYGVNSTEKGDLSSESTVSRIRTEHFPLTLESARPSHTSQYLCASSGGSAAFFGQGTRLTVV.

In its sample, this clonotype was seen once. The gene calls are TRBV5-4 and TRBJ2-5, with 9 bases matching TRBD2. The V segment lost 4 bases and the J segment 1 base; nucleotides outside the gene matches: 8. The CDR3 totals 16 residues. Germline V gives CDR1 SGHNT, CDR2 YYREEE (reference sequence). The CDR3 DNA reads TGTGCCAGCAGCCCCTGGATAGCGGGGGCCCAAGAGACCCAGTACTTC. This translates into CASSPWIAGAQETQYF.

This clonotype was recorded a few times. Here the CDR3 DNA reads TGCGCCAGCAACACGGAAGGAAATACGCAGTATTTT. Encoded protein: CASNTEGNTQYF. The genes are TRBV5-1 and TRBJ2-3, with D unresolved. This CDR3 has 12 residues. The germline V gene encodes CDR1 SGHRS and CDR2 YFSETQ. V lost 6 bases, J lost 7 bases, and 12 bases lay in between.

This clonotype appeared a few times. This chain joins TRBV15 and TRBJ2-1, with D hard to call. The CDR3 is 14 residues long. Per germline, CDR1 LNHNV and CDR2 YYDKDF (reference sequence). V was trimmed by 0 bases and J by 3 bases, leaving 6 bases between them. CDR3 DNA sequence: TGTGCCACCAGCAGAGATTCGAACTACAATGAGCAGTTCTTC. Translating gives CATSRDSNYNEQFF.

The V and J genes are TRBV11-3 and TRBJ2-1; no reliable D call. The germline V gene has CDR1 SGHNT and CDR2 YENEEA. The CDR3 has 13 amino acids. V dropped 4 bases and J dropped 9 bases, with 13 bases sitting between them. The CDR3 loop is CASSSPLRSEQFF. The CDR3 DNA sequence: TGTGCCAGCAGCTCCCCACTACGAAGTGAGCAGTTCTTC.

The rearrangement joins TRBV7-6 to TRBJ2-3; 7 bases agree with TRBD2. Germline-derived CDR1 and CDR2 are SGHVS and FNYEAQ. V trimming: 5 bases; J trimming: 0 bases; junction bases outside the gene matches: 8. The length of the CDR3 is 16 residues. DNA for the CDR3: TGTGCCAGCAGCCCCGTCTCTAGCGGTAGCACAGATACGCAGTATTTT. As protein: CASSPVSSGSTDTQYF.

A few counts support this clonotype. V and J are TRBV29-1 and TRBJ2-1, with TRBD2 matching over 13 bases. CDR1 is SQVTM, CDR2 ANQGSEA, per germline. This CDR3 has 16 amino acids. The ends lost 1 base at V and 8 bases at J; junction bases unmatched: 8. The CDR3 is CSVEAGRLAGGYEQFF. The CDR3 bases are TGCAGCGTTGAAGCTGGAAGACTAGCGGGAGGCTATGAGCAGTTCTTC.

The rearrangement links TRBV6-6 to TRBJ2-5; D might be TRBD1 (5 bases). The CDR3 loop spans 17 amino acids. V lost 2 bases to trimming and J lost 1 base, with 17 bases between them. The germline CDR1 and CDR2 sequences are MNHNY and SVGAGI (reference sequence). Written as DNA, the CDR3 is TGTGCCAGCAGTTACCCCGCAGGGTCTGTAATCCAAGAGACCCAGTACTTC. It yields the protein CASSYPAGSVIQETQYF.

The chain couples TRBV7-2 to TRBJ2-3; TRBD2 matches at 7 bases. Germline V lookup: CDR1 SGHTA, CDR2 FQGNSA. After removal of 5 bases from V and 10 bases from J, the junction contained 6 bases not matched to a gene. This CDR3 is 12 amino acids long. The CDR3: CASSRQAGPQYF. As DNA, the CDR3 is TGTGCCAGCAGCCGCCAAGCGGGGCCGCAGTATTTT.

There are a few counts of this clonotype. J is TRBJ2-2 and V is TRBV4-3, with D hard to call. This CDR3 is 13 amino acids long. Trimming removed 2 bases from V and 6 bases from J, with 7 bases in between. Germline V gives CDR1 LGHNA, CDR2 YSLEER. CDR3 sequence reads: CASSQSRSGELFF. CDR3 coding DNA: TGCGCCAGCAGCCAATCTCGGTCCGGGGAGCTGTTTTTT.

This clonotype was observed a few times. The chain is built from TRBV7-9 and TRBJ1-4; D unclear. Germline V gene lookup returns CDR1 SEHNR and CDR2 FQNEAQ (reference sequence). With 1 base removed from V and 6 bases from J, the gap between germline ends came to 15 bases. The CDR3 is 16 amino acids. In nucleotides, the CDR3 is TGTGCCAGCAGCTTAGACCCGGTCTTCCTTTATGAAAAACTGTTTTTT. Amino acid sequence: CASSLDPVFLYEKLFF.

This sequence joins TRBV7-2 and TRBJ2-6; D is unresolved. Trimming removed 10 bases at V and 0 bases at J, with 13 bases between. In germline, CDR1 is SGHTA, CDR2 FQGNSA. This CDR3 region has 15 residues. DNA for the CDR3: TGTGCCAAAGGGTCCCCTTCCTCTGGGGCCAACGTCCTGACTTTC. Encoded protein: CAKGSPSSGANVLTF.

In its sample, this clonotype was seen a few times. V usage is TRBV15 and J usage is TRBJ2-2; 8 bases are a match to TRBD2. The CDR3 spans 12 residues. The germline gives CDR1 LNHNV, CDR2 YYDKDF (reference sequence). Trimming removed 8 bases from V and 7 bases from J; junction bases left unmatched: 3. The chain's CDR3 is CATGTSGGELFF. The CDR3 coding sequence is TGTGCCACCGGGACTAGTGGCGGGGAGCTGTTTTTT.